The entry below describes one TCR beta chain. Both TRBC1 and TRBC2 were covered by a beta constant-region primer of two equimolar oligonucleotides. TCRdb passed the UMI-ligation and nested PCR reads through MiXCR, listing each CDR3 protein once. The data contain 140,000 to 150,000 distinct CDR3 sequences, 15% to 20% of them singletons. The ends lost 4 bases at V and 12 bases at J; junction bases unmatched: 5. From germline, CDR1 is LGHDT and CDR2 YNNKEL (reference sequence). The CDR3 is made up of 13 amino acids. The data were obtained in a study of naive and memory T cell subsets. Source material: naive CD4+ T cells from blood. The sequence was collected from a human donor in good health. The chain combines TRBV3-1 with TRBJ2-7; 14 bases fit TRBD2. The chain's CDR3 is CASSPSTSGRVYF. Written as DNA, the CDR3 is TGTGCCAGCAGCCCGTCGACTAGCGGGAGGGTGTACTTC.